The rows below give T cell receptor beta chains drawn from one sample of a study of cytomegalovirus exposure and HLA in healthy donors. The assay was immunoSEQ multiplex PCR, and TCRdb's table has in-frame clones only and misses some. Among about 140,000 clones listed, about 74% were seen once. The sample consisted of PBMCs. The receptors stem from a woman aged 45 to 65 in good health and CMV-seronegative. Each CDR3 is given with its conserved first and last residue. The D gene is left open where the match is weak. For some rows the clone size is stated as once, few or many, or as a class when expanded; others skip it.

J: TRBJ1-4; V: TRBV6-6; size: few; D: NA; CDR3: CASSYRVGEKLFF; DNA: TGTGCCAGCAGTTACCGGGTAGGCGAAAAACTGTTTTTT
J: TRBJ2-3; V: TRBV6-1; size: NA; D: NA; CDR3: CASSDFGGEIDTQYF; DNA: TGTGCCAGCAGTGACTTTGGTGGAGAAATAGATACGCAGTATTTT
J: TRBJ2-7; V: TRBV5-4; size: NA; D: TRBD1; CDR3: CASSPGQGPYEQYF; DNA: TGTGCCAGCAGCCCGGGACAGGGGCCCTACGAGCAGTACTTC
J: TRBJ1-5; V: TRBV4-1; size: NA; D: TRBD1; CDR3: CASSQGRRTGTYQPQHF; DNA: TGCGCCAGCAGCCAAGGGAGGAGGACAGGAACCTATCAGCCCCAGCATTTT
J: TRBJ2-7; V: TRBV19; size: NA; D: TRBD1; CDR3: CASSTSGQGYEQYF; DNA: TGTGCCAGTAGTACCTCGGGACAGGGCTACGAGCAGTACTTC
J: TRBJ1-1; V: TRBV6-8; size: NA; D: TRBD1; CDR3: CASSTDREERNTEAFF; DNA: TGTGCCAGCAGTACCGACAGGGAGGAAAGGAACACTGAAGCTTTCTTT
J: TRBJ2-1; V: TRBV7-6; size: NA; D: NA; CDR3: CASSSGGPEQFF; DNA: TGTGCCAGCAGCTCAGGAGGTCCGGAGCAGTTCTTC
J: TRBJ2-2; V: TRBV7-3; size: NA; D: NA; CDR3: CASSFNLGQNTGELFF; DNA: TGTGCCAGCAGCTTTAACCTCGGACAGAACACCGGGGAGCTGTTTTTT
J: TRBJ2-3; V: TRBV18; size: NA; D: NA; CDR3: CASSTGNLTDTQYF; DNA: TGTGCCAGCTCAACCGGGAACCTCACAGATACGCAGTATTTT
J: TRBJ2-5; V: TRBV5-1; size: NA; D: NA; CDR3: CASMEGQFGTQYF; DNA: TGCGCCAGCATGGAGGGGCAGTTTGGGACCCAGTACTTC
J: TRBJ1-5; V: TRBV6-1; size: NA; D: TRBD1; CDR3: CASSWDRGNQPQHF; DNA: TGTGCCAGCAGTTGGGACAGGGGTAATCAGCCCCAGCATTTT
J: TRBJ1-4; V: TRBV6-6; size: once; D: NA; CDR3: CASSSSGATNEKLFF; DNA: TGTGCCAGCAGTTCTAGCGGAGCAACTAATGAAAAACTGTTTTTT
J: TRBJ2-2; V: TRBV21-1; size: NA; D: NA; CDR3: CASSLWGGGTGELFF; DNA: NA
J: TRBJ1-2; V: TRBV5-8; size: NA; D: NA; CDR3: CASRYRTTSYGYTF; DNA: TGTGCCAGCAGATACAGGACGACCAGCTATGGCTACACCTTC
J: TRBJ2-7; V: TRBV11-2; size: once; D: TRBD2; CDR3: CASSQLAGGYEQYF; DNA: TGTGCCAGCAGCCAGTTAGCGGGGGGGTACGAGCAGTACTTC
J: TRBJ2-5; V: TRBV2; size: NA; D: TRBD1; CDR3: CASSGDRGKETQYF; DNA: TGTGCCAGCAGTGGGGACAGGGGAAAAGAGACCCAGTACTTC
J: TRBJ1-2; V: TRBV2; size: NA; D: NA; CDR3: CASGADSSFGGYTF; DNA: TGTGCCAGCGGGGCCGACAGTTCCTTTGGGGGCTACACCTTC
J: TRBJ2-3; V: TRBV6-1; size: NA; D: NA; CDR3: CASSWGDGTDTQYF; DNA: TGTGCCAGCTCTTGGGGGGATGGGACAGATACGCAGTATTTT
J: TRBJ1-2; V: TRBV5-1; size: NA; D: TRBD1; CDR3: CASSLEGQGGYTF; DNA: TGCGCCAGCAGCTTAGAGGGACAGGGCGGCTACACCTTC
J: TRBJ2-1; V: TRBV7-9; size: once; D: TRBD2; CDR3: CASSSHNASGGLHNEQFF; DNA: TGTGCCAGCAGCTCCCATAATGCTAGCGGGGGCCTACACAATGAGCAGTTCTTC
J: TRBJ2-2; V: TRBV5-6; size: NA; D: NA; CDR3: CASSLGGDNTGELFF; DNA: TGTGCCAGCAGCTTGGGCGGGGACAACACCGGGGAGCTGTTTTTT
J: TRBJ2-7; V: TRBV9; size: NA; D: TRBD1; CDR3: CASSVSGTGPYEQYF; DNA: TGTGCCAGCAGCGTCTCCGGGACAGGACCATACGAGCAGTACTTC
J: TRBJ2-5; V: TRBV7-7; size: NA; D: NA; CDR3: CASSLGPSWETQYF; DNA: TGTGCTAGCAGTCTGGGCCCCTCCTGGGAGACCCAGTACTTC
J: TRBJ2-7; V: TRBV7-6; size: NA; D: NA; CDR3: CASSLNLFYEQYF; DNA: TGTGCCAGCAGCTTAAACTTATTCTACGAGCAGTACTTC
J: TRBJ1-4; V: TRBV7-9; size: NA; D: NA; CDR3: CASSLGIRGTNEKLFF; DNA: TGTGCCAGCAGCTTAGGTATTAGGGGAACTAATGAAAAACTGTTTTTT
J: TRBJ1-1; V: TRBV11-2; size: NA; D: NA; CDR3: CASSLGSGTEAFF; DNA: TGTGCCAGCAGCTTAGGTTCGGGCACTGAAGCTTTCTTT
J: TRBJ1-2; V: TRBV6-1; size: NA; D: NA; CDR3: CASSEGRRDYGYTF; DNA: TGTGCCAGCAGTGAAGGCAGGAGGGACTATGGCTACACCTTC
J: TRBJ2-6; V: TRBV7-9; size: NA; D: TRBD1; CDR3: CAAGTGGLGANVLTF; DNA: TGTGCCGCCGGGACAGGGGGCCTTGGGGCCAACGTCCTGACTTTC
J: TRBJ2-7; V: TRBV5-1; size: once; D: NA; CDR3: CASSLGGGQTHSYEQYF; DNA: TGCGCCAGCAGCTTGGGAGGAGGGCAGACCCATTCCTACGAGCAGTACTTC
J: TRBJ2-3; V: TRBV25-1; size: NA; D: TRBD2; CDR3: CASSGRLAGGGDTQYF; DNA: TGTGCCAGCAGTGGAAGACTAGCGGGGGGTGGAGATACGCAGTATTTT
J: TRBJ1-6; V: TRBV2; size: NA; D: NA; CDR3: CASSVDSYNSPLHF; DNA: TGTGCCAGCAGTGTGGACAGCTATAATTCACCCCTCCACTTT
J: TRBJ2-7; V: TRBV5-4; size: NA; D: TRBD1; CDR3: CASSPQTQGAGYEQYF; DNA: TGTGCCAGCAGCCCTCAAACCCAGGGGGCAGGCTACGAGCAGTACTTC
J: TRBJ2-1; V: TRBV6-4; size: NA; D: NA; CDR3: CASSDGGGRNEQFF; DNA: TGTGCCAGCAGTGACGGGGGGGGCCGAAATGAGCAGTTCTTC
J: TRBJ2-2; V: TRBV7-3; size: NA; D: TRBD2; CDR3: CASSLVGLGSTGGELFF; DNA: TGTGCCAGCAGCCTAGTGGGACTAGGGTCAACGGGCGGGGAGCTGTTTTTT
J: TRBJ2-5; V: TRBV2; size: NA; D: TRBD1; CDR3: CASSSFTGAQETQYF; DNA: TGTGCCAGCAGTTCATTCACAGGGGCACAAGAGACCCAGTACTTC
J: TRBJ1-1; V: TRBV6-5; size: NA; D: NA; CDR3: CASSYNGRPEAFF; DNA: TGTGCCAGCAGTTACAACGGGAGGCCTGAAGCTTTCTTT
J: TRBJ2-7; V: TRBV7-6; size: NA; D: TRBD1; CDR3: CASSLGGDRGKYF; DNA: TGTGCCAGCAGCTTAGGCGGGGACAGGGGAAAGTACTTC
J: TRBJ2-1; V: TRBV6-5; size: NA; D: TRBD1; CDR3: CASSYSPAGGLDEQFF; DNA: TGTGCCAGCAGTTACTCCCCCGCAGGGGGTTTAGATGAGCAGTTCTTC
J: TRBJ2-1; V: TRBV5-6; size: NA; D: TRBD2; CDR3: CASSRTSADEQFF; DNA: TGTGCCAGCAGCCGGACTAGCGCGGATGAGCAGTTCTTC
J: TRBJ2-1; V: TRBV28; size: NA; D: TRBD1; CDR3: CASSLDRGGDEQFF; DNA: TGTGCCAGCAGCCTGGACAGGGGAGGGGATGAGCAGTTCTTC
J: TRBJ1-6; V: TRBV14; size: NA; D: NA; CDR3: CASSHLGGASNSPLHF; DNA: TGTGCCAGCAGCCATTTAGGGGGGGCGAGTAATTCACCCCTCCACTTT
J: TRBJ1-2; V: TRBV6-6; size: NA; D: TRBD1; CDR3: CASSDPGQGDGYTF; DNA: TGTGCCAGCAGCGACCCGGGACAGGGTGATGGCTACACCTTC
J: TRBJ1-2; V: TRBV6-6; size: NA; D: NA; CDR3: CASREKQDPNYGYTF; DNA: TGTGCCAGCAGAGAAAAACAGGACCCAAACTATGGCTACACCTTC
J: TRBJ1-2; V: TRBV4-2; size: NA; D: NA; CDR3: CASSPSRESDGYTF; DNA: TGTGCCAGCAGCCCCTCGAGGGAGAGCGATGGCTACACCTTC
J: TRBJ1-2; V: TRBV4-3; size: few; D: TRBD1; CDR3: CASSQIFPGGLGYGYTF; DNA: TGCGCCAGCAGCCAGATTTTCCCAGGGGGCTTGGGCTATGGCTACACCTTC
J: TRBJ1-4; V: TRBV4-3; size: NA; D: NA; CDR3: CASSRGGDYEKLFF; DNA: TGCGCCAGCAGCCGGGGGGGGGATTATGAAAAACTGTTTTTT